The sample holds many counts of the clone carrying this TCR beta chain. Its antigen is unidentified. Germline V gene data show CDR1 as DFQATT and CDR2 as SNEGSKA (reference sequence). The CDR3 extends over 15 amino acids. With V trimmed by 2 bases and J by 0 bases, 3 bases remained unmatched. TCRdb reprocessed the PCR reads via MiXCR. Here the sample spans tens of thousands of clones, approximately 17% being singletons. All patients reached thyroid surgery having received no treatment beforehand. The data stem from a study of metastatic and nonmetastatic thyroid tumors. Study-wide results and limits: As reported, TCR beta diversity in blood and tumor was significantly higher in malignant thyroid tumors than in benign nodules.

The sequencing input was blood. The TCR sequence derives from a female donor with papillary thyroid cancer or a benign thyroid nodule (not recorded which). Some clones in this sample may be carry-over from other donors' samples. The rearrangement uses TRBV20-1 and TRBJ2-5; 10 bases map to TRBD2. Here the CDR3 DNA reads TGCAGTGCTAGAAAACTAGCGGGGCACCAAGAGACCCAGTACTTC. This translates into CSARKLAGHQETQYF.